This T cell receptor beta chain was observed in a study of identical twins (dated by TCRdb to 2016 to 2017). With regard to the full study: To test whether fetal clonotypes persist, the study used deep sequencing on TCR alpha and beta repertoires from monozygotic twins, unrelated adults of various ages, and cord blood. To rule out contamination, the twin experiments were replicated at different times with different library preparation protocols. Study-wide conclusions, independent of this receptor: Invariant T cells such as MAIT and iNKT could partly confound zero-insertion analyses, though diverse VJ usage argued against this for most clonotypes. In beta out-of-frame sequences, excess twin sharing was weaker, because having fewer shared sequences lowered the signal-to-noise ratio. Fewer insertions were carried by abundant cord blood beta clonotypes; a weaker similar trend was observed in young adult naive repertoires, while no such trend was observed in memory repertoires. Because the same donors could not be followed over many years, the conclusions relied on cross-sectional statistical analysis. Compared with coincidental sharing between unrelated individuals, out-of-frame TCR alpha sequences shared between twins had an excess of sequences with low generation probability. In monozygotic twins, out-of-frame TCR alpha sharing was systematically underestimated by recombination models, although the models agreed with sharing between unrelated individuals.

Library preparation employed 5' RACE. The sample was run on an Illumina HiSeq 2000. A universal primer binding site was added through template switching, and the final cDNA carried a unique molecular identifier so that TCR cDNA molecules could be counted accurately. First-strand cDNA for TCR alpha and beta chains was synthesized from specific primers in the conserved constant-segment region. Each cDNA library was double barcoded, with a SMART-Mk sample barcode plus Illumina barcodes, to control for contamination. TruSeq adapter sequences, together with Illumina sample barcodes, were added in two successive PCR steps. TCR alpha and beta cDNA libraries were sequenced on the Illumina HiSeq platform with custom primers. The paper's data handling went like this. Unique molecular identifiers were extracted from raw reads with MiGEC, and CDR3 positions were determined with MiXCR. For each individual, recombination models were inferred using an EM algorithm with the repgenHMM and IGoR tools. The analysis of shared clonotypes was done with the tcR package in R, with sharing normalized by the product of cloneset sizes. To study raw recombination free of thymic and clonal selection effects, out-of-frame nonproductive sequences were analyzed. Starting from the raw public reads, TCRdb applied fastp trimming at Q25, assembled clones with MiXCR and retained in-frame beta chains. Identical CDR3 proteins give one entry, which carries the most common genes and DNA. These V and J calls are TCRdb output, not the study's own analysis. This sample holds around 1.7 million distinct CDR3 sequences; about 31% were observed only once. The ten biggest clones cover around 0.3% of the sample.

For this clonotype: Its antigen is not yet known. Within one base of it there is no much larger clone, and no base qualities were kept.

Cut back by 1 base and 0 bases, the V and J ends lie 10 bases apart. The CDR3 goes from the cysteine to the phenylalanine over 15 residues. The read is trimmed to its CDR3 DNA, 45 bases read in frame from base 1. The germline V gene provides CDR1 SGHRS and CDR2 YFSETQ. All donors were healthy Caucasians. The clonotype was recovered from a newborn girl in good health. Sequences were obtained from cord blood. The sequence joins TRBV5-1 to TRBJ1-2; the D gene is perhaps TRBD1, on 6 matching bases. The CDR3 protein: CASSLNAGANYGYTF. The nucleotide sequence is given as TGCGCCAGCAGCTTGAACGCAGGGGCTAACTATGGCTACACCTTC.